Listed below are T cell receptor beta chains from one sample, sequenced in a study of vaccination effects on CD4 cells after COVID-19. Which antigens these TCRs recognize remains unknown. Method: immunoSEQ multiplex PCR; TCRdb's copy keeps in-frame clones and lacks some. The sample yields about 73,000 clones, around 79% seen once. Sequenced here: CD4+ T cells from PBMCs cultured with HCoV-NL63 spike peptides, sampled before COVID-19 vaccination. These TCRs come from a human donor who received a COVID-19 vaccine. Each CDR3 is given with its conserved first and last residue. D genes are given only for firm matches. A row's size may be missing; if present it is once, few, many or a size class.

>TRBV24-1|TRBJ1-2|.|.
CATSDRGGARGPSYNYGYTF
TGTGCCACCAGTGACCGCGGGGGGGCCAGGGGTCCATCATATAACTATGGCTACACCTTC
>TRBV2|TRBJ1-2|.|.
CASSEGQLYGYTF
TGTGCCAGCAGTGAAGGGCAACTTTATGGCTACACCTTC
>TRBV18|TRBJ1-3|.|.
CASSPTAGNTIYF
TGTGCCAGCTCACCGACAGCTGGAAACACCATATATTTT
>TRBV6-5|TRBJ1-3|.|.
CASSRASGNTIYF
TGTGCCAGCAGCAGGGCCTCTGGAAACACCATATATTTT
>TRBV5-1|TRBJ1-2|.|.
CASSLGSENYGYTF
TGCGCCAGCAGCTTGGGGTCGGAGAACTATGGCTACACCTTC
>TRBV6-5|TRBJ2-5|TRBD1|.
CASTGTAKETQYF
TGTGCCAGTACCGGGACAGCGAAAGAGACCCAGTACTTC
>TRBV24-1|TRBJ1-3|TRBD1|.
CATGTGSGNTIYF
TGTGCCACGGGGACAGGCTCTGGAAACACCATATATTTT
>TRBV7-8|TRBJ2-3|.|once
CASSLVLATDTQYF
TGTGCCAGCAGCTTAGTTCTCGCCACAGATACGCAGTATTTT
>TRBV30|TRBJ1-1|.|.
CAWTRENTEAFF
TGTGCCTGGACTAGGGAAAACACTGAAGCTTTCTTT
>TRBV11-1|TRBJ2-3|TRBD1|once
CASSLGQGADTQYF
TGTGCCAGCAGCCTAGGACAGGGGGCAGATACGCAGTATTTT
>TRBV24-1|TRBJ1-2|.|.
CATSDSAFNYGYTF
TGTGCCACCAGTGACTCTGCATTCAACTATGGCTACACCTTC
>TRBV3-1/TRBV3-2|TRBJ1-2|.|.
CASSRLGNGGYGYTF
TGTGCCAGCAGCCGTCTGGGCAACGGCGGCTATGGCTACACCTTC
>TRBV29-1|TRBJ1-2|.|.
CSVRQANYGYTF
TGCAGCGTTCGTCAAGCTAACTATGGCTACACCTTC
>TRBV20-1|TRBJ1-2|.|.
CSASGGREGFYGYTF
TGCAGTGCTAGTGGAGGCAGGGAAGGGTTCTATGGCTACACCTTC
>TRBV28|TRBJ2-5|TRBD2|once
CARGGGLDLQETQYF
TGTGCCAGGGGCGGGGGACTAGACCTTCAAGAGACCCAGTACTTC
>TRBV10-2|TRBJ2-5|.|.
CASSELGGPVFETQYF
TGCGCCAGCAGTGAGTTGGGGGGGCCAGTTTTTGAGACCCAGTACTTC
>TRBV7-2|TRBJ2-2|.|few
CASSLGGTPYGGELFF
TGTGCCAGCAGCTTAGGCGGGACACCCTATGGCGGGGAGCTGTTTTTT
>TRBV9|TRBJ2-1|.|.
CASGRSLYYNEQFF
TGTGCCAGCGGAAGATCACTCTACTACAATGAGCAGTTCTTC